Sequencing of this T cell receptor beta chain was carried out in a study of vaccination and CD4 T cells after COVID-19. Turning to the study itself: Nasal swab PCR detected SARS-CoV-2 in convalescent patients; nine had mild disease, one severe. The authors gave control cultures a CEFX pool, an HIV-1 Nef pool, or no peptide. Whole-study findings and limits: Convalescent patients displayed spike mono-reactivity in 304 of 307 vaccine-specific clones.

The V end was cut by 5 bases, the J end by 4 bases, with 20 bases between. The germline V gene has CDR1 SGHVS and CDR2 FQNEAQ. This CDR3 contains 16 residues. This clonotype came up a few times. The antigen is not known. Once obtained from cultured CD4+ T cells, the DNA was sequenced using the Oncomine TCR Beta short-read assay. Genomic DNA extraction was carried out from cultured CD4+ T cells. Using its own MiXCR run on the PCR reads, TCRdb lists one record per CDR3 protein. This table has about 16,000 distinct CDR3 sequences, around 45% appearing once. Treatment given: approximately 10-day PBMC culture with coronavirus spike peptide pools or control peptides (ViraFEST assay).

Sequencing was carried out using CD4+ T cells from blood, cultured in vitro. The receptor was derived from a human donor who had recovered from COVID-19. The V gene is TRBV7-8, the J gene TRBJ1-2; D remains ambiguous. CDR3 amino acids: CASSPTSLPPLYGYTF. The CDR3 DNA is TGTGCCAGCAGCCCGACCAGTCTTCCTCCCCTCTATGGCTACACCTTC. Full variable domain (rest looked up from reference TRBV7-8 and TRBJ1-2): GAGVSQSPRYKVAKRGQDVALRCDPISGHVSLFWYQQALGQGPEFLTYFQNEAQLDKSGLPSDRFFAERPEGSVSTLKIQRTQQEDSAVYLCASSPTSLPPLYGYTFGSGTRLTVV.